The 7 T cell receptor beta chains below come from one sample, sequenced in a study of T cell responses to AZD1222 COVID-19 vaccine. The repertoire was sequenced with immunoSEQ multiplex PCR; TCRdb's copy has only in-frame clones and lacks some. This sample has approximately 180,000 clones, with 88% found just once. The sample in question was peripheral blood, obtained 28 days after the second AZD1222 dose. The receptor source for this set is an adult who received the AZD1222 COVID-19 vaccine.

This clone was counted a single time. The rearrangement links TRBV10-3 to TRBJ2-5, with D possibly matching TRBD2 (6 bases). The CDR3 is 14 amino acids. Germline CDR1 reads ENHRY; CDR2 reads SYGVKD. Trimming took 8 bases from V and 5 from J, leaving 18 bases between them. The CDR3 here is CAIQPNAGTETQYF. CDR3 bases: TGTGCCATCCAGCCCAACGCGGGAACTGAGACCCAGTACTTC.

This sequence joins TRBV4-2 and TRBJ1-2; TRBD1 might be the D (5 bases). This CDR3 spans 15 amino acids. CDR1 and CDR2 from the germline V gene are LGHNA and YNFKEQ. V was clipped by 4 bases and J by 4 bases, with 16 bases between them. The CDR3 loop is CASSPPRQPIYGYTF. DNA of the CDR3: TGTGCCAGCAGCCCCCCCCGACAGCCGATCTATGGCTACACCTTC.

The V call is TRBV3-1 (or the pseudogene TRBV3-2), the J call TRBJ2-1, with a possible D match to TRBD2 (6 bases). Germline values: CDR1 LGHDT, CDR2 YNNKEL (reference sequence). Between the trimmed V and J ends, which lost 9 bases and 8 bases, there was a span of 20 bases. CDR3 size: 14 residues. CDR3 sequence (DNA): TGTGCCAGTACGGAGGGGACCGCTGGCGATGAGCAGTTCTTC. Its translation is CASTEGTAGDEQFF.

The chain is built from TRBV19 and TRBJ1-1; TRBD1 matches at 8 bases. The junction had 13 bases not matched to a gene; V was cut back by 6 bases and J by 1 base. Germline-derived CDR1 and CDR2 are LNHDA and SQIVND (reference sequence). The CDR3 has 17 amino acids. The CDR3, as DNA: TGTGCCAGTAGGAGAGATGGACAGGGTTCTCCGAACACTGAAGCTTTCTTT. This codes for CASRRDGQGSPNTEAFF.

The chain links TRBV19 to TRBJ2-7, with D uncertain. This CDR3 has 14 residues. CDR1 and CDR2 from the germline V gene are LNHDA and SQIVND (reference sequence). Trimming removed 1 base at V and 0 bases at J, with 7 bases between. In DNA, the CDR3 is TGTGCCAGTAGTATAGGGGCAGACTCCTACGAGCAGTACTTC. Amino acids: CASSIGADSYEQYF.

The genes are TRBV28 and TRBJ1-1, with 10 bases aligning to TRBD1. The CDR3 runs to 15 residues. Germline loops: CDR1 MDHEN, CDR2 SYDVKM. V trimming: 3 bases; J trimming: 5 bases; junction bases outside the gene matches: 6. The CDR3 bases are TGTGCCAGCAGTTTTGACAGGGGGCCGGGGACTGAAGCTTTCTTT. This gives the protein CASSFDRGPGTEAFF. Full variable domain (missing parts from reference TRBV28 and TRBJ1-1): DVKVTQSSRYLVKRTGEKVFLECVQDMDHENMFWYRQDPGLGLRLIYFSYDVKMKEKGDIPEGYSVSREKKERFSLILESASTNQTSMYLCASSFDRGPGTEAFFGQGTRLTVV.

This chain links TRBV6-5 with TRBJ2-1, with TRBD1 matching over 9 bases. With V trimmed by 6 bases and J by 2 bases, 5 bases remained unmatched. Germline V gene sequence: CDR1 MNHEY, CDR2 SVGAGI. The CDR3 is made up of 15 amino acids. The CDR3 bases are TGTGCCAGCAGAGCAGGACAGGGGCCCTACAATGAGCAGTTCTTC. Translated, it gives CASRAGQGPYNEQFF.